What follows are 14 T cell receptor beta chains derived from one specimen sequenced in a study of human CD8 memory T cell subsets. UMI-labeled 5' RACE produced the TCR beta libraries. After re-calling the 5' RACE reads, TCRdb lists one entry per CDR3 protein, DNA absent. This repertoire includes some 7,000 distinct CDR3 sequences. Input material: CD8+ T cells from PBMCs. These receptors all stem from a human donor in good health.

The gene calls are TRBV5-1 and TRBJ2-7. Germline CDR1 reads SGHRS; CDR2 reads YFSETQ. CDR3 length: 13 amino acids. CDR3: CASSIARSYEQYF.

This rearrangement joins TRBV4-2 to TRBJ1-5. CDR1 and CDR2 from the germline V gene are LGHNA and YNFKEQ. This CDR3 contains 13 residues. The CDR3 is CASSLSSGQPQHF.

J is TRBJ1-2 and V is TRBV11-2; no DNA is available, so the TRBD1 call from TCRdb remains unchecked. Germline-derived CDR1 and CDR2 are SGHAT and FQNNGV. CDR3 length: 15 amino acids. CDR3 sequence reads: CASSFHTGDPYGYTF.

The V gene is TRBV19, the J gene TRBJ2-5; the TCRdb D gene call, TRBD2, has no DNA to confirm it. From germline, CDR1 is LNHDA and CDR2 SQIVND (reference sequence). This CDR3 region has 15 residues. The CDR3 loop reads CASSLAGASGETQYF.

J is TRBJ2-7 and V is TRBV7-3; TCRdb indicates TRBD1, and absent DNA this call remains unverified. This CDR3 spans 15 amino acids. In germline, CDR1 is SGHTA, CDR2 FQGTGA. CDR3 in amino acids: CASSPGVGTGYEQYF.

V and J are TRBV20-1 and TRBJ2-7. CDR3 size: 15 residues. The V gene's germline CDR1 is DFQATT and CDR2 SNEGSKA (reference sequence). CDR3: CSARPTLASLREQYF.

V usage is TRBV18 and J usage is TRBJ1-5; TCRdb's D gene call, TRBD1, goes unchecked for lack of DNA. The germline CDR1 and CDR2 sequences are KGHSH and LQKENI. The CDR3 sequence is 15 residues long. CDR3 amino acids: CASSPGRGEGQPQHF.

The chain is built from TRBV4-2 and TRBJ1-1; the TCRdb D gene call, TRBD1, has no DNA to confirm it. The CDR3 is 17 residues long. Germline values: CDR1 LGHNA, CDR2 YNFKEQ. CDR3 sequence: CASSPRVGTVIDTEAFF.

In terms of frequency, this clonotype is medium-sized. This chain joins TRBV7-9 and TRBJ2-7. There are 14 residues in the CDR3. CDR1 is SEHNR, CDR2 FQNEAQ, per germline (reference sequence). Here the CDR3 reads CASSLADSPPQQYF. The variable domain in full, with the rest retrieved from reference TRBV7-9 and TRBJ2-7, is DTGVSQNPRHKITKRGQNVTFRCDPISEHNRLYWYRQTLGQGPEFLTYFQNEAQLEKSRLLSDRFSAERPKGSFSTLEIQRTEQGDSAMYLCASSLADSPPQQYFGPGTRLTVT.

This clonotype is identified as medium-sized from frequency. This sequence joins TRBV7-8 and TRBJ2-7; TCRdb's D call of TRBD1 is untestable without DNA. The germline V gene encodes CDR1 SGHVS and CDR2 FQNEAQ. The CDR3 spans 15 residues. The CDR3 spells CASSLFPGPSYEQYF.

The chain couples TRBV5-8 to TRBJ2-1; the D gene TCRdb calls, TRBD1, cannot be checked with no DNA. This CDR3 spans 16 amino acids. The V gene's germline CDR1 is SGHTS and CDR2 YDEGEE. Here the CDR3 reads CASSLTGGSVYNEQFF.

V usage is TRBV11-2 and J usage is TRBJ2-1; lacking DNA, the TRBD1 call made by TCRdb goes unchecked. CDR1 and CDR2 (germline): SGHAT, FQNNGV. CDR3 size: 15 residues. This CDR3 is CASSPSTGTGGEQFF.

This sequence joins TRBV5-1 and TRBJ1-5; the D call of TRBD1 rests on TCRdb alone, since no DNA is present to check it. CDR1 SGHRS and CDR2 YFSETQ come from the germline V gene. CDR3 length: 14 residues. The CDR3 loop is CASSFDGGNQPQHF.

This chain links TRBV7-9 with TRBJ2-7. The length of the CDR3 is 13 residues. From germline, CDR1 is SEHNR and CDR2 FQNEAQ (reference sequence). The CDR3 is CASSLDLSYEQYF.